These 19 T cell receptor beta chains originate from one sample sequenced in a study of blood T cell repertoires in COVID-19. The assay was immunoSEQ multiplex PCR, and TCRdb's table has in-frame clones only and misses some. Of roughly 280,000 clones in the sample, roughly 87% were seen once. Input material: peripheral blood. These receptors all stem from a woman between 50 and 59 years old who had recovered from COVID-19.

The J gene is TRBJ1-2, the V gene TRBV29-1, with D possibly being TRBD1 (6 bases). The CDR3 totals 13 residues. Germline V gives CDR1 SQVTM, CDR2 ANQGSEA. The V end lost 4 bases, the J end lost 6 bases, and 15 bases lay between the germline ends. The CDR3 protein is CSVVIQGVHGYTF. CDR3 coding DNA: TGCAGCGTTGTTATACAGGGCGTGCATGGCTACACCTTC.

V is TRBV29-1 and J is TRBJ2-1; weak D call: TRBD2 (6 bases). The CDR3 has 11 residues. Per the germline V gene, CDR1 is SQVTM and CDR2 is ANQGSEA. Trimming left V 7 bases short and J 6 bases short, with 10 bases between. CDR3 nucleotide sequence: TGCAGCGCTCTGCGGGGCAATGAGCAGTTCTTC. Amino acids: CSALRGNEQFF.

V gene TRBV6-2 or TRBV6-3 combines with J gene TRBJ2-1, with TRBD2 identical over 14 bases. This CDR3 region has 18 residues. The germline gives CDR1 MNHEY, CDR2 SVGEGT. With 4 bases clipped from V and 3 bases from J, the junction kept 8 bases outside the gene matches. The CDR3 DNA reads TGTGCCAGCAGTTTGAGACTAGCGGGGGGGCGGTTCTACAATGAGCAGTTCTTC. Residues: CASSLRLAGGRFYNEQFF.

The chain joins TRBV28 to TRBJ1-4; D is possibly TRBD1 (6 bases). Trimming stripped 6 bases from V and 7 bases from J, with 21 bases between. Germline CDR1 is MDHEN and CDR2 is SYDVKM. The CDR3 is made up of 16 amino acids. This CDR3 reads CASSRPGGGAGEKLFF. As DNA, the CDR3 is TGTGCCAGCAGCCGTCCGGGGGGGGGCGCGGGTGAAAAACTGTTTTTT. Full variable domain (remainder filled in from reference TRBV28 and TRBJ1-4): DVKVTQSSRYLVKRTGEKVFLECVQDMDHENMFWYRQDPGLGLRLIYFSYDVKMKEKGDIPEGYSVSREKKERFSLILESASTNQTSMYLCASSRPGGGAGEKLFFGSGTQLSVL.

This chain joins TRBV30 and TRBJ2-7, with no clear D. CDR1 is GTSNPN, CDR2 SVGIG, per germline (reference sequence). The CDR3 consists of 13 residues. With 1 base removed from V and 2 bases from J, the gap between germline ends came to 9 bases. CDR3 bases: TGTGCCTGGAGTGATCAGGCGCCCTACGAGCAGTACTTC. Translating gives CAWSDQAPYEQYF.

The chain recombines TRBV7-2 with TRBJ2-5, with 7 bases fitting TRBD1. There are 14 residues in the CDR3. V shed 3 bases and J 6 bases; nucleotides not matched to a gene: 7. CDR1 is SGHTA and CDR2 is FQGNSA in the germline V gene. The CDR3 DNA reads as TGTGCCAGCAGCTTCGACAGGGTCTCGCAGACCCAGTACTTC. Translation: CASSFDRVSQTQYF.

V gene TRBV7-2 combines with J gene TRBJ2-2, with a possible D match to TRBD2 (6 bases). The V and J ends lost 3 bases and 7 bases respectively, with 9 bases between them. This CDR3 is 13 amino acids long. Germline lookup yields CDR1 SGHTA and CDR2 FQGNSA. CDR3 bases: TGTGCCAGCAGCTTGGTGGGAGGCGGGGAGCTGTTTTTT. Its protein product is CASSLVGGGELFF.

The J gene is TRBJ2-4, the V gene TRBV2, with TRBD1 matching 10 bases. CDR3 size: 18 residues. The ends lost 6 bases at V and 0 bases at J; junction bases unmatched: 11. Germline V CDR1 and CDR2: SNHLY, FYNNEI. CDR3 sequence reads: CASSFPGQGDLAKNIQYF. The CDR3 DNA sequence: TGTGCCAGCAGCTTTCCCGGACAGGGGGACCTAGCCAAAAACATTCAGTACTTC.

The V and J genes are TRBV19 and TRBJ2-3; no clear D gene. Germline CDR1 and CDR2: LNHDA and SQIVND (reference sequence). V shed 4 bases and J shed 1 base, with 3 bases lying between them. The CDR3 is 12 amino acids. This CDR3 is CASSTRTDTQYF. CDR3 DNA sequence: TGTGCCAGTAGTACTCGCACAGATACGCAGTATTTT.

V is TRBV27 and J is TRBJ1-2, with 9 bases that match TRBD1. Germline values: CDR1 MNHEY, CDR2 SMNVEV (reference sequence). V trimming: 3 bases; J trimming: 1 base; junction bases outside the gene matches: 9. CDR3 size: 17 residues. This chain's CDR3 is CASSFLATGGVNYGYTF. The DNA for the CDR3 is TGTGCCAGCAGTTTCCTCGCGACAGGGGGAGTTAACTATGGCTACACCTTC.

This clone was found once. The chain recombines TRBV7-9 with TRBJ2-5; 8 bases align to TRBD1. From germline, CDR1 is SEHNR and CDR2 FQNEAQ (reference sequence). Losses at the gene ends were 3 bases for V and 4 bases for J; bases not matched to a gene: 4. The CDR3 totals 14 residues. The CDR3 here is CASSFSDRGETQYF. The CDR3, as DNA: TGTGCCAGCAGCTTCAGTGACAGGGGAGAGACCCAGTACTTC.

This chain uses TRBV27 with TRBJ2-7, with D perhaps TRBD2 (6 bases). The germline CDR1 and CDR2 sequences are MNHEY and SMNVEV (reference sequence). This CDR3 has 12 residues. Trimming shortened V by 3 bases and J by 6 bases, and 9 bases separated the two germline ends. The CDR3 here is CASSFYGGEQYF. CDR3 nucleotide sequence: TGTGCCAGCAGTTTTTACGGGGGCGAGCAGTACTTC.

The chain joins TRBV12-5 to TRBJ2-3; 8 nucleotides match TRBD2. V lost 3 bases, J lost 6 bases, and 5 bases stayed unmatched. The CDR3 length is 14 residues. CDR1 is LGHNT and CDR2 is FRNRAP in the germline V gene. The CDR3 spells CASGLAGAEDTQYF. DNA of the CDR3: TGTGCTAGTGGTTTAGCGGGGGCGGAGGATACGCAGTATTTT.

V is TRBV24-1 and J is TRBJ2-7; TRBD2 is a possible D gene (7 bases). Germline CDR1 and CDR2: KGHDR and SFDVKD. V gave up 8 bases and J gave up 3 bases, with 19 bases separating them. The CDR3 extends over 15 amino acids. CDR3 DNA sequence: TGTGCCACCACCGGGGGGCAGTCGGTCGTCTACGAGCAGTACTTC. Translating it yields CATTGGQSVVYEQYF.

The chain combines TRBV5-1 with TRBJ2-1; no clear D. The CDR3 runs 13 residues. The germline V and J ends were trimmed by 0 bases and 9 bases, with 10 bases remaining between them. In germline, CDR1 is SGHRS, CDR2 YFSETQ. The CDR3 reads CASSLVYNFEQFF. DNA of the CDR3: TGCGCCAGCAGCTTGGTATATAATTTTGAGCAGTTCTTC.

This clone occurred a few times. V and J are TRBV4-2 and TRBJ1-5, with a tentative D call TRBD1 (5 bases). V gave up 8 bases and J gave up 3 bases, with 14 bases separating them. The CDR3 sequence is 14 residues long. CDR1 is LGHNA, CDR2 YNFKEQ, per germline. The CDR3 is CASGEGADNQPQHF. The CDR3 region has the DNA TGTGCCAGCGGGGAAGGGGCGGACAATCAGCCCCAGCATTTT.

This chain links TRBV16 with TRBJ1-2; D uncertain. V was clipped by 1 base and J by 3 bases, with 6 bases between them. Per germline, CDR1 KGHSY and CDR2 FQNENV. The length of the CDR3 is 13 residues. CDR3 in amino acids: CASSQLRDYGYTF. The CDR3 nucleotides read TGTGCCAGCAGCCAATTACGGGACTATGGCTACACCTTC.

This chain joins TRBV5-1 and TRBJ1-4; D is possibly TRBD1 (5 bases). Looked up from germline, CDR1 is SGHRS and CDR2 is YFSETQ. The CDR3 sequence is 16 residues long. Between the trimmed V and J ends, which lost 4 bases and 2 bases, there was a span of 15 bases. The CDR3 bases are TGCGCCAGCAGCCTTAAGGGAGGGGCGACTAATGAAAAACTGTTTTTT. Its protein product is CASSLKGGATNEKLFF.

This clone was detected once. This sequence joins TRBV19 and TRBJ1-1; tentatively, D is TRBD1 (6 bases). The CDR3 has 13 amino acids. Germline CDR1 LNHDA, CDR2 SQIVND (reference sequence). Deletions cut 7 bases from V and 7 bases from J, with 16 bases between. CDR3 protein: CASKIQGWGEAFF. In nucleotides, the CDR3 is TGTGCCAGTAAAATACAGGGCTGGGGTGAAGCTTTCTTT. The whole variable domain, remainder taken from reference TRBV19 and TRBJ1-1, is DGGITQSPKYLFRKEGQNVTLSCEQNLNHDAMYWYRQDPGQGLRLIYYSQIVNDFQKGDIAEGYSVSREKKESFPLTVTSAQKNPTAFYLCASKIQGWGEAFFGQGTRLTVV.